The present TCR beta chain was sequenced within a study of blood T cell repertoires in COVID-19 (dated by TCRdb to the early 2020s). Context from the whole study: Collaborator samples came from the United States, Italy and Spain and covered acute and convalescent phases of COVID-19. The material from the prospective study consisted of cDNA or gDNA derived from T cells, B-cell-depleted T cells, or PBMCs. Deeply sampled blood TCRbeta repertoires from subjects exposed to, actively infected with, or recovered from COVID-19 were included in the dataset. A freely available public database, intended as a resource for researchers studying the immune response to SARS-CoV-2, is where the repertoires were released. Samples came from the ongoing ImmuneRACE study (first 160 participants) plus 1,254 subjects from 6 global collaborators. Sample metadata almost always included a de-identified subject ID, COVID-19 status, age in years and sex. Where available, HLA class I and class II types were taken from metadata supplied by the sample provider and were not determined by assay-based typing. Paper-wide results and their limitations: The amount of clinical and demographic metadata varied by source and participant and was provided uncurated.

Participants in the prospective study were aged about 18 to 95 years, lived in 24 United States geographic areas, and enrolled through a virtual design. In the prospective study, participants were assigned to cohorts based on the clinical history participants reported in a screening survey and a study questionnaire. For ImmuneRACE Cohort 3, a participant was defined as recovered based on two consecutive negative NP/OP PCR tests, clearance by a healthcare professional, or resolution of symptoms. In the prospective study, whole blood, serum and a nasopharyngeal or oropharyngeal swab were collected from each participant by mobile phlebotomists. Additional blood draws and questionnaires over an approximately two-month period could optionally be provided by prospective study participants. Before DNA extraction, blood samples from the prospective study were shipped at room temperature or frozen. The germline V gene (reference sequence) sets CDR1 to LNHNV and CDR2 to YYDKDF. The V end loses 0 bases and the J end loses 2 bases, and a stretch of 17 bases separates them. Inclusive of the bounding cysteine and phenylalanine, the CDR3 is 18 residues long. The DNA shown is the 54-base CDR3, in frame from base 1.

TCRbeta CDR3 regions were amplified from genomic DNA by means of the immunoSEQ Assay, a bias-controlled multiplex PCR. The study's processing was this. The number of nucleated cells in each sample was estimated by amplification of reference gene primers within the assay. Sequence reads were collapsed and filtered to measure the absolute abundance of every unique TCRbeta CDR3 rearrangement. For each sample, productive Simpson clonality was calculated by taking the square root of Simpson's diversity index across productive rearrangements. TCRdb re-hosts the immuneACCESS table, in-frame sequences only. Its copies lack some clones; in the studies checked, an unresolved V gene accounts for under half of them, and the cause for the rest is not known. V and J calls and clone size are copied from that table; D and trimming were computed from the DNA. The sample data list approximately 170,000 clones, and approximately 84% of these were observed just once. Together, the top ten hold 2.5% to 3.5% of the sample.

Notes on this clone: The antigen it recognizes is unknown. Within one base of it there is no much larger clone, and no base qualities were kept.

The receptor was isolated from a woman between 25 and 40 years old who had recovered from COVID-19. Sequencing was carried out using PBMCs or T cells enriched from blood (not recorded which). The V gene is TRBV15 and the J gene is TRBJ1-5; the D segment could be TRBD1, given 5 matching bases. At the DNA level, the sequence is TGTGCCACCAGCAGAGATCGTGGGAGGGGAGGGGGCAATCAGCCCCAGCATTTT. Its translation reads: CATSRDRGRGGGNQPQHF.